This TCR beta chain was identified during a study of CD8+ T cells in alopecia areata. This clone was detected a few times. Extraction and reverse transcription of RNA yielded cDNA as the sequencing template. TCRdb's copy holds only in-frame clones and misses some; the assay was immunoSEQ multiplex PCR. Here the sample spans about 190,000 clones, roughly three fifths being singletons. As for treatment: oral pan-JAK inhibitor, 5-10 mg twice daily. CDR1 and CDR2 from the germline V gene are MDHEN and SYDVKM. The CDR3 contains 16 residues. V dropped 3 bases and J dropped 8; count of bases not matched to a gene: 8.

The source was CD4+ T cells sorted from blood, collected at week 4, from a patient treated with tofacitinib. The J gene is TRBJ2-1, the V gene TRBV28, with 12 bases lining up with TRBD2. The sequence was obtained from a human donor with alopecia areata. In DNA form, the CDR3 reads TGTGCCAGCAGTTTGCGGACTAGCGGGAAGTCCCATGAGCAGTTCTTC. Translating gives CASSLRTSGKSHEQFF.